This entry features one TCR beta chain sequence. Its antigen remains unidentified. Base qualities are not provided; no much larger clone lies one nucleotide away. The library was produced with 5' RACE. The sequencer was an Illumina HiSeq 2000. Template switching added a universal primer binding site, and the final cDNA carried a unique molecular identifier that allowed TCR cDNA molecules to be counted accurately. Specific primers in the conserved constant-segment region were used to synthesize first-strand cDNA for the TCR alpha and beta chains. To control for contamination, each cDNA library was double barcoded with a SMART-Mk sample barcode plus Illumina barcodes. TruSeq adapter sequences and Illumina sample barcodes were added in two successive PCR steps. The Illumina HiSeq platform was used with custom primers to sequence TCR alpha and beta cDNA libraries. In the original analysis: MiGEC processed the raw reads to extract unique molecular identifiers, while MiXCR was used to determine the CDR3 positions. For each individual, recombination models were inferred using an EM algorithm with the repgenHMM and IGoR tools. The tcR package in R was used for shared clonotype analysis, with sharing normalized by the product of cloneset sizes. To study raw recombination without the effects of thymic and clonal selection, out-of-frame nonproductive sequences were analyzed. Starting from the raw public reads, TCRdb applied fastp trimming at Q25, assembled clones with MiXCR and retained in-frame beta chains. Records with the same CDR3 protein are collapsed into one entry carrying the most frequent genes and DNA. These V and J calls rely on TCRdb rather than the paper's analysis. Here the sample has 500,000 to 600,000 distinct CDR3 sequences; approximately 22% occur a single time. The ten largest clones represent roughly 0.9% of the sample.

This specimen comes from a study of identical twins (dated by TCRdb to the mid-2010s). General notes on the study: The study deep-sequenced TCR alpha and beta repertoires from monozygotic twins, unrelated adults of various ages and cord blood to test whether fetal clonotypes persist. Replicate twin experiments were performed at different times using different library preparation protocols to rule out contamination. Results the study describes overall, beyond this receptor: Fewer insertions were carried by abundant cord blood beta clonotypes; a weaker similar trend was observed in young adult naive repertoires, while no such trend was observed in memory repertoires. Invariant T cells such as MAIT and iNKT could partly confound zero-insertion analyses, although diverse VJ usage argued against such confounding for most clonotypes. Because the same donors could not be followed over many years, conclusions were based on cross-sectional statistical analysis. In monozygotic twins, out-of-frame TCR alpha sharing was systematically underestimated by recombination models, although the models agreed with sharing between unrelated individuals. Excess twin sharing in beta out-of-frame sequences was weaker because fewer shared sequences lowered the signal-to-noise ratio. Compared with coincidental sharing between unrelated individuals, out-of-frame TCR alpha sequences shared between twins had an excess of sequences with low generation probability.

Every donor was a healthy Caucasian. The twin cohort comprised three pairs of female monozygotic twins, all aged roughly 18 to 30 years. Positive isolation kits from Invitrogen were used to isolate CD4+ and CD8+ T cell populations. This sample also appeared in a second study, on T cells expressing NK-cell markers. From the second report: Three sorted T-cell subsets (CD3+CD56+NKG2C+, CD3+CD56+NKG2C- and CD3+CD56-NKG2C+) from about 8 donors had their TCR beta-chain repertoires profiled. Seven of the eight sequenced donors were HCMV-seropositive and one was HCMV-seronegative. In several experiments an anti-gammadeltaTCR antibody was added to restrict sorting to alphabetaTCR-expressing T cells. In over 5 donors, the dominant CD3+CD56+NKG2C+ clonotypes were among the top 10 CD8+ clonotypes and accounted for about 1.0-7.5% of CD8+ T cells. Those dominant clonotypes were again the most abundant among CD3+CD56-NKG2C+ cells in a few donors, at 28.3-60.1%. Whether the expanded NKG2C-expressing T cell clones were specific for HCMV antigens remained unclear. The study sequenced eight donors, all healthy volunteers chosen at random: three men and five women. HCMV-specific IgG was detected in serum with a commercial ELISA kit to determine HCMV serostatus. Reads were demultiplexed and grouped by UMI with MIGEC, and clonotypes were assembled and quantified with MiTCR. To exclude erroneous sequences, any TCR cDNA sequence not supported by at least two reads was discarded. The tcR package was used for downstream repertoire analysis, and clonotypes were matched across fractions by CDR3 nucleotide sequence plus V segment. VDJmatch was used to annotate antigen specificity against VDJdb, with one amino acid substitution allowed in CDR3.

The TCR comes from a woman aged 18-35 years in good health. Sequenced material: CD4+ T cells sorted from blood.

The nucleotide sequence reads TGCGCCAGCAGCTTTTGGGGCCGAGATACGCAGTATTTT. Translation gives CASSFWGRDTQYF. The chain is made from TRBV5-1 and TRBJ2-3; tentative D gene TRBD1, with 5 bases matching. The junction carries 9 bases between V and J, which are trimmed by 2 bases and 5 bases respectively. The CDR3, cysteine through phenylalanine, is 13 amino acids long. Only the CDR3 part of the read is kept: 39 bases, read in frame from the first base. The germline V gene specifies SGHRS as CDR1 and YFSETQ as CDR2.